This T cell receptor beta chain was documented in a study of blood T cell repertoires in COVID-19. Methods used by the authors: Amplification of reference gene primers provided the estimated nucleated cell counts. Sequencing was performed with immunoSEQ multiplex PCR; in TCRdb, only in-frame clones are kept and a portion is missing. D and trimming were read from the DNA, whereas the V and J calls and clone size are those reported in that table. The sample records roughly 250,000 clones, around nine tenths being singletons. Study members were between roughly 18 and 90 years old and lived in some 22 US regions. Researchers sorted participants into cohorts using their self-reported clinical history. J was trimmed by 6 bases and V by 4 bases; bases with no gene match: 12. This CDR3 comprises 15 residues. In germline, CDR1 is SGHKS, CDR2 YYEKEE (reference sequence).

The receptor's source is a woman aged 18-30 years who had recovered from COVID-19. The gene calls are TRBV5-5 and TRBJ1-2; 7 nucleotides match TRBD1. Sequenced input: PBMCs or T cells enriched from blood (not recorded which). The CDR3 protein is CASSPILGGGDGYTF. DNA of the CDR3: TGTGCCAGCAGCCCCATCTTAGGGGGCGGCGATGGCTACACCTTC.